The 22 T cell receptor beta chains given below trace back to one sample, sequenced in a study of T cells in localized non-small cell lung cancer. Only in-frame clones appear in the TCRdb table, and some are missing; sequencing was by immunoSEQ multiplex PCR. The sample yields 15,000 or so clones, around 80% seen once. The specimen was peripheral blood, collected before any cancer treatment. These receptors were obtained from a male donor aged 60 or over with stage III lung adenocarcinoma.

This clone was counted only a few times. The genes are TRBV28 and TRBJ2-3, with TRBD2 as a possible D gene (6 bases). The CDR3 spans 13 residues. V shed 6 bases and J shed 7 bases, with 14 bases lying between them. The germline V gene encodes CDR1 MDHEN and CDR2 SYDVKM. The CDR3 DNA reads TGTGCCAGCAGCCAACCGGGGGATTATACGCAGTATTTT. It translates to CASSQPGDYTQYF.

V and J are TRBV7-9 and TRBJ1-1; D is unclear. There are 15 residues in the CDR3. CDR1 and CDR2 (germline): SEHNR, FQNEAQ (reference sequence). V was cut by 0 bases and J by 5 bases, with 13 bases left in between. CDR3 sequence: CASSLAKRAITEAFF. The DNA for the CDR3 is TGTGCCAGCAGCTTAGCGAAAAGGGCGATTACTGAAGCTTTCTTT.

This chain links TRBV30 with TRBJ1-4; D may be TRBD1 (6 bases). This CDR3 region has 14 residues. Germline CDR1 and CDR2: GTSNPN and SVGIG (reference sequence). V was pared by 1 base and J by 7 bases, with 13 bases between. CDR3 bases: TGTGCCTGGAGTGAAGCGACAGGTGTTGAAAAACTGTTTTTT. It encodes CAWSEATGVEKLFF.

This clone was seen once. The chain couples TRBV28 to TRBJ2-2; TRBD1 might be the D (6 bases). The CDR3 contains 14 residues. CDR1 and CDR2 from the germline V gene are MDHEN and SYDVKM. The V end lost 2 bases, the J end lost 5 bases, and 9 bases lay between the germline ends. CDR3 amino acids: CASSLIGQTGELFF. The CDR3 nucleotides are TGTGCCAGCAGTTTAATAGGACAGACCGGGGAGCTGTTTTTT.

This chain joins TRBV19 and TRBJ1-3, with TRBD1 identical over 9 bases. Germline V gives CDR1 LNHDA, CDR2 SQIVND (reference sequence). The J segment lost 2 bases and the V segment lost 9 bases, leaving 5 bases of the junction unmatched. This CDR3 has 14 amino acids. CDR3 amino acids: CASTGGEAGNTIYF. The CDR3 DNA is TGTGCCAGCACAGGGGGCGAAGCTGGAAACACCATATATTTT.

The V call is TRBV7-9, the J call TRBJ2-7; D may be TRBD1 (5 bases). Trimming took 5 bases from V and 3 from J, leaving 11 bases between them. Germline CDR1 SEHNR, CDR2 FQNEAQ (reference sequence). CDR3 length equals 13 residues. The CDR3 nucleotides read TGTGCCAGCAGCCCTCGGCAGGGCTACGAGCAGTACTTC. Translating gives CASSPRQGYEQYF. Combining the CDR3 with reference TRBV7-9 and TRBJ2-7 gives the whole variable domain DTGVSQNPRHKITKRGQNVTFRCDPISEHNRLYWYRQTLGQGPEFLTYFQNEAQLEKSRLLSDRFSAERPKGSFSTLEIQRTEQGDSAMYLCASSPRQGYEQYFGPGTRLTVT.

The J gene is TRBJ1-5, the V gene TRBV4-2, with TRBD1 identical over 7 bases. Germline V gene data show CDR1 as LGHNA and CDR2 as YNFKEQ. The ends lost 0 bases at V and 5 bases at J; junction bases unmatched: 7. This CDR3 is built from 16 residues. CDR3 loop: CASSQDPDRVDQPQHF. The CDR3 DNA follows: TGTGCCAGCAGCCAAGATCCCGACAGGGTGGATCAGCCCCAGCATTTT.

With regard to this clone: Distinct nucleotide sequences in the sample also encode this CDR3. The gene calls are TRBV5-1 and TRBJ2-5; 9 nucleotides align to TRBD2. The germline V gene encodes CDR1 SGHRS and CDR2 YFSETQ. J gave up 4 bases and V 4 bases, and 17 bases lay outside the gene matches. This CDR3 has 18 amino acids. For the CDR3, the DNA is TGCGCCAGCAGCCTCACCGCACTAGGCGGGGGGGCAGGAGAGACCCAGTACTTC. It yields the protein CASSLTALGGGAGETQYF.

This clone appeared a few times. The gene calls are TRBV18 and TRBJ2-2, with a weak D call TRBD2 (6 bases). The germline gives CDR1 KGHSH, CDR2 LQKENI. V was trimmed by 3 bases and J by 5 bases, leaving 16 bases between them. This CDR3 contains 16 residues. The CDR3 DNA reads as TGTGCCAGCTCACCGGTCGCTGGAGGGAGGACCGGGGAGCTGTTTTTT. This codes for CASSPVAGGRTGELFF.

This clone is a singleton in its sample. The gene calls are TRBV7-2 and TRBJ2-7; 9 bases align to TRBD2. Germline V gene lookup returns CDR1 SGHTA and CDR2 FQGNSA. There are 17 residues in the CDR3. J gave up 7 bases and V 1 base, and 14 bases lay outside the gene matches. The CDR3 loop is CASSLVAQNLRGGEQYF. The CDR3 coding sequence is TGTGCCAGCAGCTTAGTTGCCCAGAACCTGCGGGGGGGGGAGCAGTACTTC.

The chain uses TRBV10-2 and TRBJ2-1; D unclear. This CDR3 contains 12 residues. V shed 4 bases and J shed 9 bases, with 10 bases lying between them. Germline assignment: CDR1 WSHSY and CDR2 SAAADI. The CDR3 region has the DNA TGCGCCAGCAGTGCTCGGAATCGTGAGCAGTTCTTC. It yields the protein CASSARNREQFF.

The rearrangement uses TRBV2 and TRBJ2-1; perhaps TRBD2 as D (6 bases). Per germline, CDR1 SNHLY and CDR2 FYNNEI. This CDR3 region has 12 residues. Trimming cost V 4 bases and J 8 bases, with 9 bases left between them. The CDR3 is CASSVGGYEQFF. The CDR3 bases are TGTGCCAGCAGTGTCGGGGGATATGAGCAGTTCTTC.

The chain carries TRBV27 and TRBJ1-2; 8 bases are a match to TRBD1. This CDR3 is 14 amino acids long. V shed 5 bases, J shed 8 bases, and the junction held 10 bases outside the gene matches. From germline, CDR1 is MNHEY and CDR2 SMNVEV (reference sequence). Here the CDR3 reads CASSKPGQAAGYTF. CDR3 nucleotides: TGTGCCAGCAGTAAACCGGGACAGGCAGCGGGCTACACCTTC.

The gene calls are TRBV1 and TRBJ2-1; no DNA check was done on the table's D call, TRBD1. TRBV1 is a known pseudogene. The CDR3 covers 17 residues. CDR3 region: CTSSQRLPGDSPNEQFF. CDR3 DNA sequence: TGCACCAGCAGCCAACGTCTACCGGGGGACAGTCCCAATGAGCAGTTCTTC.

The rearrangement uses TRBV7-2 and TRBJ1-5, with D possibly being TRBD1 (5 bases). Trimming pared 5 bases from V and 0 bases from J, leaving 11 bases between. Germline loops: CDR1 SGHTA, CDR2 FQGNSA. The CDR3 runs 15 residues. This CDR3 is CASSLGGLSNQPQHF. CDR3 nucleotides: TGTGCCAGCAGCCTGGGGGGACTTAGCAATCAGCCCCAGCATTTT.

The chain joins TRBV6-1 to TRBJ1-6; no definite D call. V lost 6 bases, J lost 0 bases, and 6 bases lay in between. This CDR3 is built from 14 residues. Germline V gene sequence: CDR1 MNHNS, CDR2 SASEGT. In nucleotides, the CDR3 is TGTGCCAGCAGAGGGAGCTCCTATAATTCACCCCTCCACTTT. Translated: CASRGSSYNSPLHF.

This chain joins TRBV7-2 and TRBJ2-3; TRBD1 agrees at 9 bases. CDR3 length equals 15 residues. V dropped 3 bases and J dropped 1; count of bases not matched to a gene: 2. Germline values: CDR1 SGHTA, CDR2 FQGNSA. CDR3 amino acids: CASSFRDRGTDTQYF. DNA for the CDR3: TGTGCCAGCAGCTTCCGGGACAGGGGCACAGATACGCAGTATTTT.

By share, this clone ranks as medium-sized. The chain combines TRBV11-1 with TRBJ2-7, with 9 bases aligning to TRBD1. After removal of 5 bases from V and 5 bases from J, the junction contained 7 bases not matched to a gene. Germline values: CDR1 SGHAT, CDR2 FQDESV (reference sequence). The CDR3 consists of 14 residues. CDR3 nucleotide sequence: TGTGCCAGCAGCGGGACAGGGAATAGGAACGAGCAGTACTTC. Translation gives CASSGTGNRNEQYF. Filled out from reference TRBV11-1 and TRBJ2-7, the complete variable domain reads EAEVAQSPRYKITEKSQAVAFWCDPISGHATLYWYRQILGQGPELLVQFQDESVVDDSQLPKDRFSAERLKGVDSTLKIQPAELGDSAMYLCASSGTGNRNEQYFGPGTRLTVT.

The chain is built from TRBV7-9 and TRBJ2-3; TRBD2 agrees at 7 bases. The CDR3 spans 17 residues. CDR1 and CDR2 from the germline V gene are SEHNR and FQNEAQ (reference sequence). J was trimmed by 3 bases and V by 2 bases; bases with no gene match: 11. The CDR3 reads CASSLQRTSWGTDTQYF. The CDR3 DNA sequence: TGTGCCAGCAGCTTACAGAGGACTAGTTGGGGGACAGATACGCAGTATTTT.

The chain recombines TRBV19 with TRBJ2-1; 10 positions agree with TRBD2. The germline gives CDR1 LNHDA, CDR2 SQIVND (reference sequence). The CDR3 has 15 amino acids. After removal of 6 bases from V and 0 bases from J, the junction contained 2 bases not matched to a gene. CDR3: CASRAGGNSYNEQFF. The CDR3 DNA is TGTGCCAGTAGAGCGGGGGGGAACTCCTACAATGAGCAGTTCTTC.

This rearrangement joins TRBV4-1 to TRBJ1-1, with TRBD1 matching over 7 bases. This CDR3 has 17 amino acids. Losses at the gene ends were 2 bases for V and 2 bases for J; bases not matched to a gene: 11. Germline CDR1 MGHRA, CDR2 YSYEKL. CDR3 coding DNA: TGCGCCAGCAGCCAAACAGGGATAGGGGGCCTAAACACTGAAGCTTTCTTT. This encodes CASSQTGIGGLNTEAFF.

The chain is built from TRBV30 and TRBJ1-3; D unresolved. The V and J ends lost 5 bases and 1 base respectively, with 9 bases between them. The germline CDR1 and CDR2 sequences are GTSNPN and SVGIG (reference sequence). The CDR3 sequence is 13 residues long. The CDR3 spells CAWARGSGNTIYF. The CDR3 nucleotides are TGTGCCTGGGCCCGAGGGTCTGGAAACACCATATATTTT.